This T cell receptor beta chain was identified during a study of blood T cell repertoires in COVID-19 (dated by TCRdb to 2018 to 2020). Turning to the overall study: The collaborator samples originated in the United States, Italy and Spain and spanned the acute and convalescent phases of COVID-19. The prospective study material was composed of cDNA or gDNA derived from T cells, B-cell-depleted T cells, or PBMCs. Deeply sampled blood TCRbeta repertoires from subjects exposed to, actively infected with, or recovered from COVID-19 were included in the dataset. The repertoires were released in a freely available public database meant as a resource for research on the immune response to SARS-CoV-2. The samples were drawn from two sources: the first 160 participants of the ongoing ImmuneRACE study, and about 1,300 subjects contributed by 6 global collaborators. A de-identified subject ID, COVID-19 status, age in years and sex were almost always included in the sample metadata. Where HLA class I and class II types were available, the types were taken from metadata supplied by the sample provider, not from assay-based typing. The paper's findings and limits, for the study overall: Clinical and demographic metadata were provided uncurated, with the amount varying by source and participant.

Notes on this clone: The specificity of this receptor is unknown. Base quality data are lacking; no much larger clone is found one base away.

The immunoSEQ Assay, a bias-controlled multiplex PCR, was used to amplify TCRbeta CDR3 regions from genomic DNA. As for the original processing: The number of nucleated cells in each sample was estimated from the amplification of reference gene primers within the assay. To quantify the absolute abundance of each unique TCRbeta CDR3 rearrangement, sequence reads were collapsed and filtered. For each sample, productive Simpson clonality was calculated as the square root of Simpson's diversity index over productive rearrangements. The table was pulled from immuneACCESS by TCRdb, which kept in-frame rearrangements only. Such tables lose some clones; where checked, under half of the loss comes from unresolved V genes, and the rest has no known cause. V, J and clone size are taken as reported in that table, and D and trimming were inferred from the DNA itself. In this sample the table shows about 110,000 clones, about 83% of which occur a single time. Less than 5% of the sample rests with the top ten.

The germline V gene gives CDR1 as SNHLY and CDR2 as FYNNEI. Taken from cysteine to phenylalanine, the CDR3 has 15 residues. CDR3 DNA is the only sequence kept; it has 45 bases, read in frame from the first base. Trimming removed 3 bases from V and 2 bases from J, leaving 12 bases between the germline ends. The collaborating institutions used their own protocols to collect whole blood in K2EDTA tubes. For TCRbeta analysis, collaborator samples were shipped as frozen whole blood, as isolated PBMCs, or as DNA extracted from either sample type. The material sequenced was peripheral blood. The receptor chain draws on TRBV2 and TRBJ2-3, and the D gene may be TRBD2, 5 bases matching. The clonotype originates from a woman in her sixties or seventies with acute or convalescent COVID-19. The nucleotide sequence reads TGTGCCAGCAGTGACCTGGGAGCGATCACAGATACGCAGTATTTT. This encodes CASSDLGAITDTQYF.